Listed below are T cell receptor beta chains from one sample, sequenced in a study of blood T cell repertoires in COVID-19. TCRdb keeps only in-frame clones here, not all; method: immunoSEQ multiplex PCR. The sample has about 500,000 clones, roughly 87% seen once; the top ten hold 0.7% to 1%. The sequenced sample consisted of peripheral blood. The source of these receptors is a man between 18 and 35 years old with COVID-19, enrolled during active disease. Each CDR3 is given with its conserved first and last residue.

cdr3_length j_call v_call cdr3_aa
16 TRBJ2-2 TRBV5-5 CASSSSGGANTGELFF
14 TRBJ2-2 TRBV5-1 CASSLGGNTGELFF
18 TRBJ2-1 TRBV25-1 CASSEVPTGQGGGNEQFF
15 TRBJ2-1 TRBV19 CASSISSGLEYEQFF
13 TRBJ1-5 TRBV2 CASSGLLYQPQHF
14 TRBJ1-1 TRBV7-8 CASSPRRGNTEAFF
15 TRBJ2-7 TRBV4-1 CASSQASGVSYEQYF
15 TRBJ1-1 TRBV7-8 CASTLDSPMNTEAFF
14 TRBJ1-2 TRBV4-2 CASSQAGEKGGYTF
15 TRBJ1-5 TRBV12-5 CASGTGHYSNQPQHF
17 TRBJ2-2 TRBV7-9 CASSLRTPNTNTGELFF
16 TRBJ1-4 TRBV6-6 CASSSRTGLDNEKLFF
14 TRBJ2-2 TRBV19 CASTRLAFSGELFF
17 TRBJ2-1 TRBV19 CASRPRGAGGRYNEQFF
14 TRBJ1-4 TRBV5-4 CASSLRGLNEKLFF
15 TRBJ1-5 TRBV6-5 CASSHRGRGNQPQHF
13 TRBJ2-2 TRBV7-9 CASSFPITGELFF
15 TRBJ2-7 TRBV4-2 CASSQDLTGWDEQYF
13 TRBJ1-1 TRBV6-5 CASSLTGVGNAFF
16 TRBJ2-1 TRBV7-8 CASSLGLAGILYEQFF
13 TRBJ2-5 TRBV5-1 CASSVTGEETQYF
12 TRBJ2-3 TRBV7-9 CASSSTRVTQYF
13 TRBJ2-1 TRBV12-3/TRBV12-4 CASSLDRGYEQFF
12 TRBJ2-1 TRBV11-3 CASSLAGGEQFF
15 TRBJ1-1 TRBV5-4 CASSTEGRVNTEAFF
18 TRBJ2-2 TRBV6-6 CASSREGSHYLNTGELFF
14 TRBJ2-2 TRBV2 CASSEVQNTGELFF
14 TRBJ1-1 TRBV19 CASSTPGTGIQAFF
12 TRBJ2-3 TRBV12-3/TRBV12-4 CASSEVWDTQYF
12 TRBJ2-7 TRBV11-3 CASSLRPYEQYF
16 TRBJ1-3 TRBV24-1 CATSDPPTDFPYTIYF
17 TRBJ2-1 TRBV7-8 CASSGLTSGGTYNEQFF
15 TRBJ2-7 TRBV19 CASSPFGGKAYEQYF
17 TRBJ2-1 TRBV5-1 CASSLVPQGTAYNEQFF
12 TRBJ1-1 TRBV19 CASRTGGTEAFF
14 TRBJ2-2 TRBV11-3 CASGTRRGTGELFF
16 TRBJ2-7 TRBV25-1 CASSDRRGWGHYEQYF
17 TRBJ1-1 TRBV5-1 CASRSGLEKGAATEAFF
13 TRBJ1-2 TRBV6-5 CASSSGGDYGYTF
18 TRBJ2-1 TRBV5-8 CASSFTFSTSGENNEQFF
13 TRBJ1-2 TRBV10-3 CAIGTPRTYGYTF
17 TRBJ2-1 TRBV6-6 CASSPFLAGVSYNEQFF
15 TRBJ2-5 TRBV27 CASSVAAGRQETQYF
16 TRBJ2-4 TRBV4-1 CASSQDGDLAKNIQYF
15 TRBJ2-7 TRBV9 CASSVEGQGEREQYF
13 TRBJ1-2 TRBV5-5 CASSLAAGEGYTF
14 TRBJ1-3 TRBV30 CAWNNGQSGNTIYF
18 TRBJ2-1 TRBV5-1 CASSFSRFTSGDYNEQFF
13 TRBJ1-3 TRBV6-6 CASSRQGGNTIYF
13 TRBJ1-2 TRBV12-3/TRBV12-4 CASSREGSRGYTF
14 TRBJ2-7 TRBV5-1 CASSPPVSPYEQYF
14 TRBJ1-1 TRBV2 CASSEWTENTEAFF
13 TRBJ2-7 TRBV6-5 CASSTGLAGEQYF
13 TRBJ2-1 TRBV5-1 CASLGQSYNEQFF
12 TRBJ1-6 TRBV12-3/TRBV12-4 CASSPDRGPLHF
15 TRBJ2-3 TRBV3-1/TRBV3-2 CASSSSVGSTDTQYF
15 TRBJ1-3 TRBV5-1 CASSSTGGEVDTIYF